The entry that follows covers one TCR beta chain sequence. What it binds is unknown. This sample is part of a study of cytomegalovirus exposure and HLA in healthy donors. Study-wide results and caveats: Researchers counted around 180 TCR beta chains as cytomegalovirus-associated. Follow-up analysis later connected one missense variant in DCLRE1C with trimming of TCR beta V- and J-genes. Researchers reportedly found TCR beta sequences accurately predicted most subjects' HLA-A and HLA-B alleles.

Germline CDR1 MNHEY, CDR2 SMNVEV (reference sequence). V lost 2 bases to trimming and J lost 2 bases, with 7 bases between them. The CDR3 spans 13 residues. The PCR employed 60 Vbeta primers together with 13 Jbeta primers. The table came from immunoSEQ multiplex PCR; TCRdb's copy has only in-frame clones and leaves some out. This table has 85,000 to 130,000 clones, around 80% appearing once. The receptor comes from a female donor in good health and CMV-seropositive. The sequenced sample consisted of PBMCs. J is TRBJ2-7 and V is TRBV27; no clear D gene. The CDR3 region is CASSLTPAYEQYF. In DNA, the CDR3 is TGTGCCAGCAGTTTAACCCCAGCCTACGAGCAGTACTTC.